A selection of T cell receptor beta chains follows, all from one sample in a study of beta chain features in type 1 diabetes. Sequencing used immunoSEQ multiplex PCR; TCRdb keeps in-frame clones, though not all of them. The sample yields over 200,000 clones, roughly a tenth seen once. The sequenced material came from naive CD4+ T cells from blood. Receptor source: a man aged 25-45 years with type 1 diabetes. The CDR3 runs from the conserved cysteine through the conserved F or W. D genes are given only for firm matches. Where a row states a size, it is once, few, many or the class of an expanded clone; other rows omit it.

d_call | cdr3_length | clone_size | j_call | v_call | cdr3_aa | cdr3_nt
TRBD1 | 15 | - | TRBJ1-1 | TRBV18 | CASSQYTGDRTEAFF | TGTGCCAGCTCACAATACACAGGGGATCGCACTGAAGCTTTCTTT
- | 13 | few | TRBJ2-1 | TRBV5-4 | CASSLKTTHEQFF | TGTGCCAGCAGCTTAAAGACTACCCATGAGCAGTTCTTC
- | 10 | few | TRBJ1-1 | TRBV30 | CVGRDTEAFF | TGTGTCGGCAGGGACACTGAAGCTTTCTTT
TRBD1 | 15 | few | TRBJ1-2 | TRBV4-3 | CASSQDFNRGDGYTF | TGCGCCAGCAGCCAAGATTTTAACAGGGGAGATGGCTACACCTTC
- | 15 | few | TRBJ2-3 | TRBV30 | CAWSKGRPSTDTQYF | TGTGCCTGGAGTAAAGGCAGGCCTAGCACAGATACGCAGTATTTT
TRBD1 | 14 | few | TRBJ1-6 | TRBV11-1 | CASSFDRGDSPLHF | TGTGCCAGCAGCTTCGACAGGGGGGATTCACCCCTCCACTTT
- | 17 | few | TRBJ2-6 | TRBV18 | CASSPPPGRSGANVLTF | TGTGCCAGCTCACCACCCCCGGGTAGGTCTGGGGCCAACGTCCTGACTTTC
- | 14 | - | TRBJ2-5 | TRBV2 | CASSYWGLGETQYF | TGTGCCAGCAGTTATTGGGGCCTGGGAGAGACCCAGTACTTC
TRBD1 | 14 | few | TRBJ2-2 | TRBV7-9 | CAGGPGQPTGELFF | TGTGCCGGGGGTCCGGGACAGCCTACCGGGGAGCTGTTTTTT
- | 12 | - | TRBJ1-2 | TRBV29-1 | CSVESGFYGYTF | TGCAGCGTTGAGTCGGGATTCTATGGCTACACCTTC
TRBD1 | 13 | few | TRBJ1-6 | TRBV5-1 | CASSLDLGQDLHF | TGCGCCAGCAGCTTGGACTTGGGACAGGACCTCCACTTT
- | 13 | few | TRBJ1-6 | TRBV7-2 | CASSSRGVSPLHF | TGTGCCAGCAGCTCACGGGGGGTTTCACCCCTCCACTTT
- | 13 | few | TRBJ2-3 | TRBV7-9 | CASTGRDTDTQYF | TGTGCCAGCACCGGCAGGGACACAGATACGCAGTATTTT
TRBD1 | 14 | few | TRBJ2-5 | TRBV5-1 | CASSLDRGFETQYF | TGCGCCAGCAGCTTGGACAGGGGGTTCGAGACCCAGTACTTC
- | 15 | few | TRBJ2-5 | TRBV5-4 | CASSYQAGGQETQYF | TGTGCCAGCAGCTATCAGGCCGGGGGCCAAGAGACCCAGTACTTC
- | 13 | - | TRBJ2-5 | TRBV5-4 | CASSQDFESSQYF | TGTGCCAGCAGCCAAGACTTTGAGAGTTCCCAGTACTTC
- | 15 | few | TRBJ1-2 | TRBV4-2 | CASSQGAGAVYGYTF | TGTGCCAGCAGCCAAGGGGCGGGAGCGGTTTATGGCTACACCTTC
TRBD2 | 15 | - | TRBJ2-1 | TRBV29-1 | CSVTRRLAGDNEQFF | TGCAGCGTTACCAGACGACTAGCGGGGGACAATGAGCAGTTCTTC
- | 12 | - | TRBJ2-7 | TRBV11-2 | CASSPDTYEQYF | TGTGCCAGCAGCCCTGACACCTACGAGCAGTACTTC
- | 13 | - | TRBJ2-1 | TRBV7-2 | CASSLNRYNEQFF | TGTGCCAGCAGCCTGAACCGGTACAATGAGCAGTTCTTC
- | 12 | - | TRBJ2-7 | TRBV30 | CAWSSSAYEQYF | TGTGCCTGGAGTTCCTCGGCCTACGAGCAGTACTTC
TRBD1 | 13 | - | TRBJ2-7 | TRBV6-6 | CASSSGTGYEQYF | TGTGCCAGCAGTTCCGGGACAGGCTACGAGCAGTACTTC